The sequence of this TCR beta chain was determined in a study of T-cell reconstitution after alpha-beta-depleted transplantation in children. This clonotype was observed at least ten times. Preparation of the TCRbeta library used unique molecular identifiers. TCRdb analysed the PCR reads with MiXCR anew, one entry per CDR3 protein. Here the sample spans over 200,000 distinct CDR3 sequences, around 9.6% being singletons. Deletions cut 5 bases from V and 0 bases from J, with 17 bases between. The V gene's germline CDR1 is PRHDT and CDR2 FYEKMQ (reference sequence). This CDR3 is built from 16 residues. The chain recombines TRBV13 with TRBJ2-7; D remains ambiguous. Sequenced material: PBMCs from the stem cell graft donor, taken from the stem cell graft. This sequence was found in a human donor who donated a stem cell graft to a child with acute lymphoblastic leukemia. CDR3 loop: CASSEARAVSSYEQYF. In nucleotides, the CDR3 is TGTGCCAGCAGCGAAGCCCGGGCCGTCAGCTCCTACGAGCAGTACTTC.